This T cell receptor (beta chain) stems from a study of immune evolution from preneoplasia to lung adenocarcinoma. Sequencing used immunoSEQ multiplex PCR; TCRdb keeps in-frame clones, though not all of them. The table has just under 6,500 clones, approximately 80% seen once. For this clone: The target antigen is unknown.

The CDR3 contains 16 residues. The germline CDR1 and CDR2 sequences are MNHEY and SMNVEV (reference sequence). Losses at the gene ends were 3 bases for V and 7 bases for J; bases not matched to a gene: 9. Study results and limitations: Normal lung had the highest top T cell clone frequencies.

The chain employs TRBV27 and TRBJ2-1; 10 positions agree with TRBD2. This sequence originates from a person aged 45-69 years with lung adenocarcinoma. Sequenced input: FFPE minimally invasive lung adenocarcinoma tissue. The chain's CDR3 is CASSFPGTSVVNEQFF. CDR3 in DNA: TGTGCCAGCAGTTTCCCCGGGACTAGCGTCGTGAATGAGCAGTTCTTC.